This entry lists 8 T cell receptor beta chains sequenced from one sample in a study of blood T cells in healthy people across ages (dated by TCRdb to the mid-2010s). Library preparation used 5' RACE. Data came from an Illumina HiSeq 2500. A second PCR of about 7 to 12 cycles was run with a J-beta primer mix and a sample-barcoded 5' primer. TCRdb ran its own pipeline on the public reads, namely fastp trimming at Q25 and MiXCR clone calling, and kept in-frame beta chains. For every CDR3 protein sequence, its rows merge into one entry that carries the most common genes and DNA. Here the sample has 790,000 or so distinct CDR3 sequences; about 47% occur a single time. The ten largest clones represent about a sixth of the sample. The sequencing input was blood. These receptors originate from a man aged 80 or over in good health.

V and J are TRBV7-9 and TRBJ2-3; D remains unclear. Trimming pared 0 bases from V and 1 base from J, leaving 11 bases between. Germline assignment: CDR1 SEHNR and CDR2 FQNEAQ (reference sequence). The CDR3 extends over 16 amino acids. CDR3 DNA sequence: TGTGCCAGCAGCTTAGCACGAGGAGCCCGCACAGATACGCAGTATTTT. Residues: CASSLARGARTDTQYF.

The chain carries TRBV29-1 and TRBJ2-7; D is perhaps TRBD2 (5 bases). Germline assignment: CDR1 SQVTM and CDR2 ANQGSEA. The CDR3 has 13 residues. V lost 7 bases to trimming and J lost 2 bases, with 15 bases between them. This chain's CDR3 is CSALHGSAYEQYF. CDR3 coding DNA: TGCAGCGCTCTACATGGGAGCGCCTACGAGCAGTACTTC.

The chain is built from TRBV7-2 and TRBJ2-5, with 12 bases that match TRBD2. The DNA end is a closer match to TRBJ2-7, so the J assignment may be wrong. The CDR3 covers 15 residues. Germline V CDR1 and CDR2: SGHTA, FQGNSA. CDR3 loop: CASSSFLAGGREQYF. The DNA for the CDR3 is TGTGCCAGCAGCTCTTTCCTAGCGGGGGGGCGCGAGCAGTACTTC.

V and J are TRBV5-6 and TRBJ2-7, with 9 positions matching TRBD2. Germline V gene lookup returns CDR1 SGHDT and CDR2 YYEEEE. V lost 4 bases and J lost 7; bases outside the gene matches: 12. The length of the CDR3 is 15 residues. CDR3 nucleotides: TGTGCCAGCAGCGTCATCACTAGCGGGCGGAGTGAGCAGTACTTC. It yields the protein CASSVITSGRSEQYF.

A few counts support this clonotype. The chain couples TRBV5-1 to TRBJ2-5; 8 nucleotides align to TRBD2. The V gene's germline CDR1 is SGHRS and CDR2 YFSETQ. V shed 1 base and J 1 base; nucleotides not matched to a gene: 6. This CDR3 comprises 16 residues. This chain's CDR3 is CASSLFAGGTQETQYF. CDR3 nucleotides: TGCGCCAGCAGCTTGTTTGCGGGAGGAACCCAAGAGACCCAGTACTTC.

This clonotype has ten or more counts. This chain uses TRBV3-1 with TRBJ2-7; D not resolved. V lost 3 bases to trimming and J lost 6 bases, with 9 bases between them. The length of the CDR3 is 12 residues. CDR1 is LGHDT, CDR2 YNNKEL, per germline (reference sequence). This CDR3 is CASSHGESEQYF. CDR3 coding DNA: TGTGCCAGCAGCCATGGTGAGAGCGAGCAGTACTTC.

This clonotype turned up a few times. This sequence joins TRBV7-2 and TRBJ2-1; D gene uncertain. V dropped 4 bases and J dropped 10 bases, with 11 bases sitting between them. CDR3 length equals 12 residues. The germline V gene has CDR1 SGHTA and CDR2 FQGNSA. The CDR3 protein is CASSSPNREQFF. Here the CDR3 DNA reads TGTGCCAGCAGCTCTCCTAATCGAGAGCAGTTCTTC.

This clonotype was detected a few times. The chain uses TRBV6-6 and TRBJ2-1; no clear D gene. V lost 6 bases and J lost 4, with 10 bases in between. CDR1 and CDR2 (germline): MNHNY, SVGAGI (reference sequence). CDR3 length equals 13 residues. Here the CDR3 reads CASSPSQYNEQFF. The CDR3, as DNA: TGTGCCAGCAGCCCATCGCAATACAATGAGCAGTTCTTC.